This T cell receptor beta chain was found in a study of PD-1 blockade in classical Hodgkin lymphoma. Background on the study: Patients were administered nivolumab (3 mg/kg intravenously) every 2 weeks.

Every patient was affected by relapse after autologous stem cell transplantation, while exposure to brentuximab vedotin was not uniform. The CDR3 totals 15 residues. CDR1 LGHNA and CDR2 YSLEER come from the germline V gene. V lost 1 base to trimming and J lost 3 bases, with 13 bases between them. The protocol was immunoSEQ multiplex PCR, while the TCRdb copy is restricted to in-frame clones and leaves out a portion. The repertoire holds fewer than 110,000 clones, with around nine tenths as singletons. The material was peripheral blood mononuclear cells (PBMCs), obtained before the second cycle of nivolumab. The TCR originated in a human donor with classical Hodgkin lymphoma. This chain connects TRBV4-3 to TRBJ2-7, with a weak D call TRBD2 (5 bases). In DNA form, the CDR3 reads TGCGCCAGCAGCCAAGGACGGGGTGACAACTACGAGCAGTACTTC. Amino acids: CASSQGRGDNYEQYF.